Each of the 14 T cell receptor beta chains below was sequenced from the same sample in a study of blood T cells in healthy people across ages. Combining a sample-barcoded 5' primer with a J-beta primer mix, a second PCR ran for roughly 7 to 12 cycles. MiXCR, run by TCRdb on the 5' RACE reads, gives a single entry per CDR3 protein. The sample has around 670,000 distinct CDR3 sequences, 25% to 35% seen once. Source material: blood. The source is a woman older than 75 in good health.

This clonotype occurred a few times. The rearrangement joins TRBV27 to TRBJ1-3, with 7 bases fitting TRBD1. Germline V CDR1 and CDR2: MNHEY, SMNVEV (reference sequence). The J segment lost 3 bases and the V segment lost 6 bases, leaving 8 bases of the junction unmatched. The length of the CDR3 is 15 residues. The CDR3 protein is CASREQGRIGNTIYF. The DNA for the CDR3 is TGTGCCAGCAGGGAACAGGGGCGCATTGGAAACACCATATATTTT.

This clonotype was counted ten times or more. This chain connects TRBV20-1 to TRBJ1-4; unclear D gene. The germline V and J ends were trimmed by 3 bases and 3 bases, with 17 bases remaining between them. CDR1 and CDR2 (germline): DFQATT, SNEGSKA (reference sequence). This CDR3 comprises 16 residues. The CDR3 loop reads CSASIMVRSANEKLFF. DNA for the CDR3: TGCAGTGCTAGCATTATGGTCAGGTCGGCTAATGAAAAACTGTTTTTT.

This clonotype was seen only once. The genes are TRBV12-3 or TRBV12-4 and TRBJ1-5, with TRBD1 matching 8 bases. J was trimmed by 2 bases and V by 5 bases; bases with no gene match: 17. This CDR3 has 19 residues. The CDR3 nucleotides read TGTGCCAGCAGTCACACATTGGGGACAGGAGCAATGGGCAATCAGCCCCAGCATTTT. Translating it yields CASSHTLGTGAMGNQPQHF.

The V and J genes are TRBV30 and TRBJ1-1; D gene unclear. Trimming took 0 bases from V and 7 from J, leaving 12 bases between them. The germline V gene has CDR1 GTSNPN and CDR2 SVGIG (reference sequence). The CDR3 length is 13 residues. DNA for the CDR3: TGTGCCTGGAGTGTACTAGGGCACAGTGAAGCTTTCTTT. Translation: CAWSVLGHSEAFF.

This clonotype was counted ten times or more. V is TRBV20-1 and J is TRBJ2-5; 7 nucleotides match TRBD1. The V gene end was trimmed by 3 bases and the J gene end by 4 bases; junction bases not matched to a gene: 5. This CDR3 is built from 13 residues. Germline CDR1 and CDR2: DFQATT and SNEGSKA (reference sequence). CDR3 sequence reads: CSASQPGGETQYF. The CDR3 DNA reads as TGCAGTGCTAGCCAGCCAGGGGGAGAGACCCAGTACTTC.

At least ten counts were recorded for this clonotype. This chain joins TRBV7-9 and TRBJ1-2; TRBD1 matches at 9 bases. The germline CDR1 and CDR2 sequences are SEHNR and FQNEAQ (reference sequence). This CDR3 contains 17 residues. J lost 8 bases, V lost 1 base, and 14 bases had no gene match. CDR3 sequence (DNA): TGTGCCAGCAGCTTAGGACCCGAGGACAGGGGACGTTCAGGCTACACCTTC. This translates into CASSLGPEDRGRSGYTF.

Many counts were recorded for this clonotype. The chain is built from TRBV11-1 and TRBJ2-7; 7 positions agree with TRBD1. Germline V gene lookup returns CDR1 SGHAT and CDR2 FQDESV (reference sequence). The CDR3 has 13 amino acids. The V gene end was trimmed by 5 bases and the J gene end by 5 bases; junction bases not matched to a gene: 6. The CDR3 region has the DNA TGTGCCAGCAGCGTCAACAGGGGCCACGAGCAGTACTTC. As protein: CASSVNRGHEQYF.

This clonotype was seen repeatedly, ten times or more. CDR3 sequence: CASSWTGRNTGELFF. The CDR3 DNA reads as TGCGCCAGCAGCTGGACGGGACGGAACACCGGGGAGCTGTTTTTT. This chain joins TRBV5-1 and TRBJ2-2; D could derive from TRBD1 or TRBD2 (5 bases each). The CDR3 has 15 amino acids. The germline gives CDR1 SGHRS, CDR2 YFSETQ. Trimming took off 3 bases at V and 1 base at J, with 10 bases between the two ends.

This clonotype was recorded only once. The chain has TRBV4-2 and TRBJ2-7; 11 bases align to TRBD1. The germline gives CDR1 LGHNA, CDR2 YNFKEQ. CDR3 length equals 15 residues. J was trimmed by 5 bases and V by 5 bases; bases with no gene match: 8. The CDR3 region has the DNA TGTGCCAGCAGCGCATCCGGGACAGGGGGTGACGAGCAGTACTTC. It encodes CASSASGTGGDEQYF.

This clonotype was seen a few times. The chain recombines TRBV30 with TRBJ1-2, with 8 positions matching TRBD1. There are 12 residues in the CDR3. The V segment lost 2 bases and the J segment 5 bases; nucleotides outside the gene matches: 1. Germline V gene lookup returns CDR1 GTSNPN and CDR2 SVGIG (reference sequence). CDR3 amino acids: CAWSTGGYGYTF. The CDR3 region has the DNA TGTGCCTGGAGTACAGGGGGATATGGCTACACCTTC.

This chain links TRBV10-3 with TRBJ2-1; 9 nucleotides agree with TRBD2. The DNA end is more similar to TRBJ2-7, so the J call may be wrong. Germline V gene lookup returns CDR1 ENHRY and CDR2 SYGVKD. This CDR3 is built from 16 residues. CDR3 region: CAIRDSGGSSYNEQYF. The CDR3 bases are TGTGCCATCAGGGATAGCGGGGGCAGCTCCTACAATGAGCAGTACTTC.

In its sample, this clonotype was seen many times. The chain employs TRBV9 and TRBJ2-5; perhaps TRBD2 as D (6 bases). Germline CDR1 SGDLS, CDR2 YYNGEE. CDR3 size: 14 residues. V was clipped by 0 bases and J by 2 bases, with 8 bases between them. The CDR3 DNA sequence: TGTGCCAGCAGCGTAGCGGGGGTTCAAGAGACCCAGTACTTC. Translation: CASSVAGVQETQYF.

The J gene is TRBJ2-5, the V gene TRBV7-3, with D unclear. This CDR3 has 14 residues. V was clipped by 2 bases and J by 0 bases, with 7 bases between them. Germline-derived CDR1 and CDR2 are SGHTA and FQGTGA. CDR3 sequence (DNA): TGTGCCAGCAGCTTAGCCGCTTACCAAGAGACCCAGTACTTC. Protein product: CASSLAAYQETQYF.

This clonotype was seen a few times. Relative to the germline gene, one junction end is altered; a read error may explain this. The V call is TRBV12-3 or TRBV12-4, the J call TRBJ2-7; the D gene is possibly TRBD2 (6 bases). This CDR3 is 9 amino acids long. CDR3 sequence: CGRGYEQYF. As DNA, the CDR3 is TGCGGGAGAGGATACGAGCAGTACTTC.